Presented here are 25 T cell receptor beta chains from one specimen sequenced in a study of T cell responses to AZD1222 COVID-19 vaccine. Clones were sequenced by immunoSEQ multiplex PCR, and TCRdb holds only the in-frame ones, with some missing. Of 25,000 or so clones in the sample, about 90% were seen once. This sample comprised peripheral blood, obtained 28 days after the second AZD1222 dose. The receptor set was obtained from an adult who received the AZD1222 COVID-19 vaccine.

The chain joins TRBV28 to TRBJ2-1; D ambiguous. CDR1 is MDHEN, CDR2 SYDVKM, per germline. V gave up 5 bases and J gave up 5 bases, with 7 bases separating them. This CDR3 region has 12 residues. This chain's CDR3 is CASSLIHNEQFF. The DNA of the CDR3 is TGTGCCAGCAGTCTTATACACAATGAGCAGTTCTTC.

V is TRBV6-2 or TRBV6-3 and J is TRBJ2-2, with D possibly being TRBD2 (5 bases). Trimming shortened V by 2 bases and J by 5 bases, and 12 bases separated the two germline ends. The CDR3 contains 15 residues. CDR1 and CDR2 from the germline V gene are MNHEY and SVGEGT. CDR3 amino acids: CASSYIREGTGELFF. Written as DNA, the CDR3 is TGTGCCAGCAGTTACATCCGGGAAGGAACCGGGGAGCTGTTTTTT.

This chain uses TRBV28 with TRBJ1-6, with 8 bases that match TRBD1. The length of the CDR3 is 15 residues. The trim removed 5 bases at V and 9 bases at J, leaving 9 bases unmatched. CDR1 is MDHEN, CDR2 SYDVKM, per germline. CDR3 sequence (DNA): TGTGCCAGCAGTAGGGACCAGGGGGCCGCTTCACCCCTCCACTTT. Its protein is CASSRDQGAASPLHF.

The V call is TRBV7-3, the J call TRBJ1-1, with D unclear. Germline loops: CDR1 SGHTA, CDR2 FQGTGA. The ends were cut back, 1 base at V and 4 bases at J, with 13 bases in the middle. The CDR3 has 15 residues. CDR3 sequence: CASSLSAGPGTEAFF. CDR3 nucleotide sequence: TGTGCCAGCAGCTTAAGCGCCGGGCCAGGCACTGAAGCTTTCTTT.

The chain recombines TRBV18 with TRBJ2-7; 8 bases map to TRBD1. Germline loops: CDR1 KGHSH, CDR2 LQKENI. The CDR3 has 16 amino acids. The J segment lost 2 bases and the V segment lost 4 bases, leaving 10 bases of the junction unmatched. DNA for the CDR3: TGTGCCAGCTCACTGGGACCCGGGACAGGAGCCTACGAGCAGTACTTC. This translates into CASSLGPGTGAYEQYF.

This sequence joins TRBV12-5 and TRBJ2-1, with 8 bases lining up with TRBD1. This CDR3 has 15 residues. Germline V gene sequence: CDR1 LGHNT, CDR2 FRNRAP. J was trimmed by 2 bases and V by 4 bases; bases with no gene match: 4. CDR3: CASGWTGSTYNEQFF. The CDR3 DNA reads as TGTGCTAGTGGTTGGACAGGGAGCACCTACAATGAGCAGTTCTTC.

This chain joins TRBV27 and TRBJ2-7, with TRBD2 identical over 11 bases. Germline V gene data show CDR1 as MNHEY and CDR2 as SMNVEV (reference sequence). CDR3 length: 15 amino acids. V was clipped by 6 bases and J by 3 bases; unmatched bases: 7. In nucleotides, the CDR3 is TGTGCCAGCAGGGGACTAGCGGAGCCCCACTACGAGCAGTACTTC. This gives the protein CASRGLAEPHYEQYF.

The chain carries TRBV7-2 and TRBJ1-6, with TRBD1 identical over 10 bases. The CDR3 spans 17 residues. Germline V gives CDR1 SGHTA, CDR2 FQGNSA. With V trimmed by 1 base and J by 13 bases, 13 bases remained unmatched. In nucleotides, the CDR3 is TGTGCCAGCAGCTTAGTTGGGGGACAGGGGCAGGAATATCCCCTCCACTTT. As protein: CASSLVGGQGQEYPLHF. Full variable domain (missing parts from reference TRBV7-2 and TRBJ1-6): GAGVSQSPSNKVTEKGKDVELRCDPISGHTALYWYRQSLGQGLEFLIYFQGNSAPDKSGLPSDRFSAERTGGSVSTLTIQRTQQEDSAVYLCASSLVGGQGQEYPLHFGNGTRLTVT.

This chain uses TRBV28 with TRBJ2-7; D is undetermined. Deletions cut 7 bases from V and 7 bases from J, with 23 bases between. In germline, CDR1 is MDHEN, CDR2 SYDVKM. The CDR3 is 15 residues long. In DNA form, the CDR3 reads TGTGCCAGCAACGAAGGTGGTCCCTTAGGGCGTGAGCAGTACTTC. Its translation: CASNEGGPLGREQYF.

This chain uses TRBV28 with TRBJ2-3, with D hard to call. With 10 bases removed from V and 4 bases from J, the gap between germline ends came to 24 bases. The CDR3 runs 16 residues. The germline V gene encodes CDR1 MDHEN and CDR2 SYDVKM. The CDR3 here is CATKRGDAELADTQYF. The DNA for the CDR3 is TGTGCCACCAAGCGTGGGGATGCAGAATTGGCAGATACGCAGTATTTT.

The J gene is TRBJ1-2, the V gene TRBV15; the D gene is possibly TRBD1 (5 bases). CDR3 length: 14 amino acids. V lost 5 bases to trimming and J lost 8 bases, with 18 bases between them. Germline values: CDR1 LNHNV, CDR2 YYDKDF (reference sequence). The CDR3 is CATSVAGTQRGYTF. The CDR3 nucleotides read TGTGCCACCAGCGTGGCAGGGACCCAGCGAGGCTACACCTTC.

This chain joins TRBV6-2 or TRBV6-3 and TRBJ1-5, with D possibly matching TRBD1 (6 bases). Germline V gene data show CDR1 as MNHEY and CDR2 as SVGEGT. The CDR3 consists of 15 residues. V was cut by 4 bases and J by 2 bases, with 12 bases left in between. In DNA, the CDR3 is TGTGCCAGCAGTTCCACAGGGATGGGCAATCAGCCCCAGCATTTT. It translates to CASSSTGMGNQPQHF.

This rearrangement joins TRBV19 to TRBJ1-5; 8 bases are a match to TRBD1. The CDR3 extends over 14 amino acids. Per the germline V gene, CDR1 is LNHDA and CDR2 is SQIVND (reference sequence). V lost 5 bases to trimming and J lost 3 bases; unmatched junction nucleotides: 3. CDR3 in DNA: TGTGCCAGTAGTGTGGACAGGGTCAATCAGCCCCAGCATTTT. It yields the protein CASSVDRVNQPQHF.

This clone was found once. CDR3 nucleotides: TGTGCCAGCAGCCAACAGGGATATCAGCCCCAGCATTTT. As protein: CASSQQGYQPQHF. J is TRBJ1-5 and V is TRBV3-1 (or the pseudogene TRBV3-2); weak D call: TRBD1 (5 bases). Looked up from germline, CDR1 is LGHDT and CDR2 is YNNKEL (reference sequence). Trimming removed 2 bases at V and 5 bases at J, with 7 bases between. The CDR3 is made up of 13 amino acids.

V usage is TRBV5-1 and J usage is TRBJ1-5, with 7 bases that match TRBD1. The CDR3 runs to 18 residues. From germline, CDR1 is SGHRS and CDR2 YFSETQ. V was pared by 6 bases and J by 1 base, with 16 bases of the junction left unmatched. The CDR3 region is CASNRQGGVAGSNQPQHF. CDR3 nucleotide sequence: TGCGCCAGCAATAGACAGGGAGGGGTGGCGGGGAGCAATCAGCCCCAGCATTTT.

This clone was observed a handful of times. The chain uses TRBV5-6 and TRBJ1-5, with a weak D call TRBD1 (6 bases). Germline values: CDR1 SGHDT, CDR2 YYEEEE. The CDR3 has 15 amino acids. V was shortened by 4 bases and J by 0 bases, with 11 bases between the two germline ends. CDR3 residues: CASSDRQVSNQPQHF. The CDR3 DNA is TGTGCCAGCAGCGATCGACAGGTTAGCAATCAGCCCCAGCATTTT.

The CDR3 sequence is CASSPRSYEQYF. The CDR3, as DNA: TGTGCCAGCAGCCCTCGCTCCTACGAGCAGTACTTC. The chain employs TRBV5-6 and TRBJ2-7; D remains unclear. CDR1 SGHDT and CDR2 YYEEEE come from the germline V gene. CDR3 size: 12 residues. With 4 bases removed from V and 0 bases from J, the gap between germline ends came to 5 bases. Full variable domain (missing parts from reference TRBV5-6 and TRBJ2-7): DAGVTQSPTHLIKTRGQQVTLRCSPKSGHDTVSWYQQALGQGPQFIFQYYEEEERQRGNFPDRFSGHQFPNYSSELNVNALLLGDSALYLCASSPRSYEQYFGPGTRLTVT.

The V gene is TRBV5-5, the J gene TRBJ1-5; D is uncertain. V lost 4 bases to trimming and J lost 6 bases, with 11 bases between them. The V gene's germline CDR1 is SGHKS and CDR2 YYEKEE (reference sequence). This CDR3 comprises 13 residues. The CDR3 region has the DNA TGTGCCAGCAGCCCGGGTGGCAGTCAGCCCCAGCATTTT. Translation gives CASSPGGSQPQHF.

The V call is TRBV3-1 (or the pseudogene TRBV3-2), the J call TRBJ2-3; possibly TRBD2 for D (6 bases). CDR3 length: 12 residues. Germline CDR1 is LGHDT and CDR2 is YNNKEL (reference sequence). V lost 4 bases to trimming and J lost 7 bases, with 9 bases between them. Here the CDR3 DNA reads TGTGCCAGCAGCCGGGACTTCTATACGCAGTATTTT. Translating gives CASSRDFYTQYF.

This rearrangement joins TRBV21-1 to TRBJ1-1. TRBV21-1 is recorded as a pseudogene. CDR3 length equals 15 residues. The CDR3 nucleotides are TGTGCCAGCAGCATGCGTGGCTCTATGAACACTGAAGCTTTCTTT. This translates into CASSMRGSMNTEAFF.

J is TRBJ2-1 and V is TRBV28; weak D call: TRBD1 (5 bases). Trimming left V 10 bases short and J 2 bases short, with 36 bases between. The CDR3 covers 21 residues. CDR1 is MDHEN and CDR2 is SYDVKM in the germline V gene. CDR3 protein: CATKSRGRPWTIRYPYNEQFF. The DNA for the CDR3 is TGTGCCACCAAGTCTCGTGGGCGGCCGTGGACAATACGGTACCCCTACAATGAGCAGTTCTTC.

The chain couples TRBV12-3 or TRBV12-4 to TRBJ2-5; 7 bases are a match to TRBD1. The V gene end was trimmed by 6 bases and the J gene end by 2 bases; junction bases not matched to a gene: 3. CDR3 length: 13 residues. The chain's CDR3 is CASSGTAQETQYF. The CDR3 DNA follows: TGTGCCAGCAGCGGGACAGCACAAGAGACCCAGTACTTC.

This sequence joins TRBV5-8 and TRBJ1-3; TRBD1 might be the D (5 bases). Germline CDR1 and CDR2: SGHTS and YDEGEE. The CDR3 length is 14 residues. V lost 0 bases and J 2 bases, leaving 6 bases between the germline ends. The CDR3 region has the DNA TGTGCCAGCAGCTTGGGACAGCCTGGAAACACCATATATTTT. It encodes CASSLGQPGNTIYF.

J is TRBJ1-2 and V is TRBV21-1. TRBV21-1 is classified as a pseudogene. CDR3 length: 14 residues. CDR3 protein: CASTHGSPARGYTF. For the CDR3, the DNA is TGTGCCAGCACCCACGGGAGCCCAGCCAGGGGCTACACCTTC.

This clone was counted once. The chain recombines TRBV19 with TRBJ2-5; 14 bases match TRBD2. Trimming at V came to 5 bases and at J to 7 bases, leaving 6 bases not matched to a gene. The germline V gene has CDR1 LNHDA and CDR2 SQIVND (reference sequence). This CDR3 region has 15 residues. The CDR3 DNA sequence: TGTGCCAGTAGTCCACGACTAGCGGGAGGGGGGACCCAGTACTTC. Translating gives CASSPRLAGGGTQYF.